This is a list of T cell receptor beta chains from one sample in a study of T cell responses to AZD1222 COVID-19 vaccine. This table comes from immunoSEQ multiplex PCR, and its TCRdb copy is limited to in-frame clones, with some not included. The sample holds 170,000 or so clones; roughly 87% are singletons and the top ten take about 3%. This specimen consisted of peripheral blood, obtained on day 0 of AZD1222 vaccination. All receptors come from an adult in good health. Both conserved end residues are part of each CDR3.

j_call cdr3_length v_call cdr3_aa
TRBJ2-2 18 TRBV14 CASSQDPYSGSDTGELFF
TRBJ1-2 14 TRBV7-8 CASSFGQPSYGYTF
TRBJ2-7 13 TRBV7-9 CASSLAGSYEQYF
TRBJ2-1 14 TRBV29-1 CSAARGGAYNEQFF
TRBJ1-2 12 TRBV7-9 CASSPPAHGYTF
TRBJ1-2 15 TRBV18 CASSQDRGANYGYTF
TRBJ1-1 14 TRBV18 CASSPQTGSTEAFF
TRBJ2-2 17 TRBV18 CASSPLPGTANTGELFF
TRBJ1-1 14 TRBV4-1 CASSQAGLNTEAFF
TRBJ2-7 13 TRBV12-3/TRBV12-4 CASSYDRVYEQYF
TRBJ2-7 13 TRBV7-9 CASSPGRSYEQYF
TRBJ1-5 12 TRBV29-1 CSVGQPNQPQHF
TRBJ2-7 15 TRBV6-5 CASRKPGQPAYEQYF
TRBJ2-1 14 TRBV6-5 CASSYRGLDNEQFF
TRBJ2-7 13 TRBV18 CASSQGGAYEQYF
TRBJ2-1 13 TRBV6-4 CASSASGAGEQFF
TRBJ1-2 14 TRBV5-1 CASSPDRGLYGYTF
TRBJ2-7 13 TRBV29-1 CSVSGQGMYEQYF
TRBJ2-1 15 TRBV19 CASRGTSGAYNEQFF
TRBJ1-6 14 TRBV28 CATKGSGFNSPLHF
TRBJ2-3 15 TRBV7-8 CASSLTGGLTDTQYF
TRBJ2-3 14 TRBV11-2 CASSLGLDTDTQYF